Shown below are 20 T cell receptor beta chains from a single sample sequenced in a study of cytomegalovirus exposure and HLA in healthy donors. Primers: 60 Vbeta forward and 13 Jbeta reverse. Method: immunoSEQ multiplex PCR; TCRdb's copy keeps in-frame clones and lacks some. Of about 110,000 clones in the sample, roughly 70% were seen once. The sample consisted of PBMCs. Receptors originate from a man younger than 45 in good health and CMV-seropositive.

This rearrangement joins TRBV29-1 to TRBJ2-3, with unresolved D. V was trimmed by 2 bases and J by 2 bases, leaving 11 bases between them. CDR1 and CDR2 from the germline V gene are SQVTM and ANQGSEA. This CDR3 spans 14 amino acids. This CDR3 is CSVETGGHTDTQYF. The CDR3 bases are TGCAGCGTTGAAACTGGCGGTCACACAGATACGCAGTATTTT.

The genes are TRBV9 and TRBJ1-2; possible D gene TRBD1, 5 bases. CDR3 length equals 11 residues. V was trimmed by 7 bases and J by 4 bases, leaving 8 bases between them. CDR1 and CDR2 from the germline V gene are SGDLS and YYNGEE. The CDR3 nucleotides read TGTGCCAGCGGGGGGGGCTATGGCTACACCTTC. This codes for CASGGGYGYTF.

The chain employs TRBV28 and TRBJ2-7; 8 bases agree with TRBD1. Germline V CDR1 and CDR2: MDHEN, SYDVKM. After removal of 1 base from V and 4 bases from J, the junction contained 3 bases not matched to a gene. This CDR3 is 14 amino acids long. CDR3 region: CASSLFNRGYEQYV. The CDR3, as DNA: TGTGCCAGCAGTTTATTCAACAGGGGGTACGAGCAGTACGTC.

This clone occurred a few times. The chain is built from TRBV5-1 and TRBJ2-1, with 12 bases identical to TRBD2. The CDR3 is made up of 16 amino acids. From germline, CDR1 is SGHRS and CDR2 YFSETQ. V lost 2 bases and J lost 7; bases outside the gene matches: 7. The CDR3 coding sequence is TGCGCCAGCAGCTTCTTCACCGGGACTAGCGGGAATGAGCAGTTCTTC. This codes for CASSFFTGTSGNEQFF.

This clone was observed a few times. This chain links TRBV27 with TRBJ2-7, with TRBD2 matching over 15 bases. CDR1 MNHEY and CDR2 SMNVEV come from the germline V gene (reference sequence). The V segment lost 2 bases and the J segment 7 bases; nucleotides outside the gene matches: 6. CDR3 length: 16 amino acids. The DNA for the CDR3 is TGTGCCAGCAGTTTACGGGCGGGACTAGCGGGAGGTGAGCAGTACGTC. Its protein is CASSLRAGLAGGEQYV.

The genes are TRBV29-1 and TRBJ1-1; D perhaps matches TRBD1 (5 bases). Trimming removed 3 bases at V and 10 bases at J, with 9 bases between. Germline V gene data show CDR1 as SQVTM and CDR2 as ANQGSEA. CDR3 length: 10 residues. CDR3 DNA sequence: TGCAGCGTTGATGGGGGGAGAGCTTTCTTT. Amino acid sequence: CSVDGGRAFF. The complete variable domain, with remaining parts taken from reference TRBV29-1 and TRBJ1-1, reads SAVISQKPSRDICQRGTSLTIQCQVDSQVTMMFWYRQQPGQSLTLIATANQGSEATYESGFVIDKFPISRPNLTFSTLTVSNMSPEDSSIYLCSVDGGRAFFGQGTRLTVV.

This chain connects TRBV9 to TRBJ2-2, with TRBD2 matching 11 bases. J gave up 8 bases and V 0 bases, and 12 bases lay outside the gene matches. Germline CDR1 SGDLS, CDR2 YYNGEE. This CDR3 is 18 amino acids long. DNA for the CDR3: TGTGCCAGCAGCGTAGCCCCCACGGTACTAGCGGGGGTTGGGGAGCTGTTTTTT. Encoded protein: CASSVAPTVLAGVGELFF. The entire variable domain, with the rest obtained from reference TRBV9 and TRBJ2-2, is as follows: DSGVTQTPKHLITATGQRVTLRCSPRSGDLSVYWYQQSLDQGLQFLIQYYNGEERAKGNILERFSAQQFPDLHSELNLSSLELGDSALYFCASSVAPTVLAGVGELFFGEGSRLTVL.

The CDR3 reads CASSEWRTGELFF. The DNA of the CDR3 is TGTGCCAGCAGTGAATGGAGAACCGGGGAGCTGTTTTTT. The V gene is TRBV2, the J gene TRBJ2-2; no firm D call. The CDR3 contains 13 residues. The V end was cut by 2 bases, the J end by 5 bases, with 6 bases between. CDR1 and CDR2 (germline): SNHLY, FYNNEI. The full variable domain, in which reference TRBV2 and TRBJ2-2 provide the parts outside the CDR3, is EPEVTQTPSHQVTQMGQEVILRCVPISNHLYFYWYRQILGQKVEFLVSFYNNEISEKSEIFDDQFSVERPDGSNFTLKIRSTKLEDSAMYFCASSEWRTGELFFGEGSRLTVL.

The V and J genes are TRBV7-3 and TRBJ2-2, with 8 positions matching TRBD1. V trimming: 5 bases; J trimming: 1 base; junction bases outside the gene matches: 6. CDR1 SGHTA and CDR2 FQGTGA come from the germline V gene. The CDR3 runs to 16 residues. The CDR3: CASSLSGGWNTGELFF. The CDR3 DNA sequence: TGTGCCAGCAGCCTTTCAGGGGGCTGGAACACCGGGGAGCTGTTTTTT.

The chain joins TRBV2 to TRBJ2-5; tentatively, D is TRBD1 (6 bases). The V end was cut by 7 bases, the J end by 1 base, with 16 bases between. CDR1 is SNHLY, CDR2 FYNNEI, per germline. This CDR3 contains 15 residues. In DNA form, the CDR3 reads TGTGCCAGCATTTTCACAGGGTTTGGCCAAGAGACCCAGTACTTC. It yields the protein CASIFTGFGQETQYF.

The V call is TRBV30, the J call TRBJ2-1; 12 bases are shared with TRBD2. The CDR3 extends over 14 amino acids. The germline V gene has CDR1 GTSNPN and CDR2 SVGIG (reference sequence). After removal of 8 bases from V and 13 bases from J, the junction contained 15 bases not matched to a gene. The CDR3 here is CAQGSSGRAISQFF. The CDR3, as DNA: TGTGCCCAAGGGTCTAGCGGGAGGGCAATTTCCCAGTTCTTC.

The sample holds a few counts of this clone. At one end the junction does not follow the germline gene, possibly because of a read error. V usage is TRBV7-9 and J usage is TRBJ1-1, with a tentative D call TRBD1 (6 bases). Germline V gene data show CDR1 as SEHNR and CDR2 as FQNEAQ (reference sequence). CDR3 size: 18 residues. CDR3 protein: CSSSLDPLTGRLSTEAFF. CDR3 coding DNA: TGTTCCAGCAGCTTAGATCCCCTGACAGGCCGTCTGAGCACTGAAGCTTTCTTT.

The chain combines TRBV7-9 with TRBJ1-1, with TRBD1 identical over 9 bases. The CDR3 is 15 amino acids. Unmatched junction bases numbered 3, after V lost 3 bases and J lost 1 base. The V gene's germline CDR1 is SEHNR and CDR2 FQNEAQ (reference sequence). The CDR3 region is CASSFRTGANTEAFF. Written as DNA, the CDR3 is TGTGCCAGCAGCTTTAGGACAGGGGCGAACACTGAAGCTTTCTTT.

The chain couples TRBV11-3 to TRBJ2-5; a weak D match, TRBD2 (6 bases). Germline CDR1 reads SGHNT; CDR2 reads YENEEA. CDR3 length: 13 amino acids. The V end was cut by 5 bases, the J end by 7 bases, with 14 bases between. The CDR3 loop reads CASSQIVGGTQYF. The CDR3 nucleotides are TGTGCCAGCAGCCAAATCGTGGGAGGGACCCAGTACTTC. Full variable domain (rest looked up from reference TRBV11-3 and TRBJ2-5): EAGVVQSPRYKIIEKKQPVAFWCNPISGHNTLYWYLQNLGQGPELLIRYENEEAVDDSQLPKDRFSAERLKGVDSTLKIQPAELGDSAVYLCASSQIVGGTQYFGPGTRLLVL.

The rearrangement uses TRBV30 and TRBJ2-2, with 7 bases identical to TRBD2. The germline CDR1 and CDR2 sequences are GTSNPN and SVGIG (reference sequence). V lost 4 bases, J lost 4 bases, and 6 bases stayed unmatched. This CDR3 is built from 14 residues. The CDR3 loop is CAWNRAGFTGELFF. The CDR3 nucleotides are TGTGCCTGGAACCGAGCGGGGTTCACCGGGGAGCTGTTTTTT.

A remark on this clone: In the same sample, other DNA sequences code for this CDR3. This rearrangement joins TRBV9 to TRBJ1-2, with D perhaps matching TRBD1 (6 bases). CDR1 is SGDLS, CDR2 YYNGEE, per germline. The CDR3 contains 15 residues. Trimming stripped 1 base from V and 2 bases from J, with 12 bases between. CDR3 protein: CASSVPLGQNYGYTF. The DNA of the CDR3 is TGTGCCAGCAGCGTACCCCTTGGACAGAACTATGGCTACACCTTC.

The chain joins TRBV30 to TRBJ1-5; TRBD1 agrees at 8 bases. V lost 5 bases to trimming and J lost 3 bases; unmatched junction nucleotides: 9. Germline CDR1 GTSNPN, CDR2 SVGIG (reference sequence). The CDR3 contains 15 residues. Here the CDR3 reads CAWASSTGVNQPQHF. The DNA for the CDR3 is TGTGCCTGGGCGAGCTCGACAGGGGTCAATCAGCCCCAGCATTTT.

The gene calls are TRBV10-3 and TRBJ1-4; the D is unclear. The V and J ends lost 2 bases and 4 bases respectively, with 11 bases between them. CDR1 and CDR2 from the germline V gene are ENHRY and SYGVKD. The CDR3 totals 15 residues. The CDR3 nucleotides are TGTGCCATCAGTGAGGCCGGGAGTTATAATGAAAAACTGTTTTTT. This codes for CAISEAGSYNEKLFF.

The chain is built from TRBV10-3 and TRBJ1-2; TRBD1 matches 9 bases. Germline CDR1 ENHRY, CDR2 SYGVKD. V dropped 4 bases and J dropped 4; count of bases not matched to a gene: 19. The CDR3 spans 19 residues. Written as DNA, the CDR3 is TGTGCCATCAGTGGGAGGGCACAGGGGGCTCGTAATGATGGCTATGGCTACACCTTC. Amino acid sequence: CAISGRAQGARNDGYGYTF.

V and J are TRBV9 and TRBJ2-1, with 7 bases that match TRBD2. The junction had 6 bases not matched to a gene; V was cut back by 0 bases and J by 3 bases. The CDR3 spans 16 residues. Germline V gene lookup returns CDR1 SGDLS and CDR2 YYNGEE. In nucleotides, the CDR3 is TGTGCCAGCAGCGTAGAAGGATGGGGGGGCTACAATGAGCAGTTCTTC. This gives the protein CASSVEGWGGYNEQFF. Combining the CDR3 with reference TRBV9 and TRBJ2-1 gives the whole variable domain DSGVTQTPKHLITATGQRVTLRCSPRSGDLSVYWYQQSLDQGLQFLIQYYNGEERAKGNILERFSAQQFPDLHSELNLSSLELGDSALYFCASSVEGWGGYNEQFFGPGTRLTVL.